The clone carrying this T cell receptor beta chain occurred a few times. Its cognate antigen is unknown. Sorted cells reached over 95% purity in every population. TCRB transcripts that were expressed got sequenced, as all of the isolated RNA had been reverse transcribed. Clones were sequenced by immunoSEQ multiplex PCR, and TCRdb holds only the in-frame ones, with some missing. Of under 200,000 clones in the sample, just over 8% were seen once. This sample stems from a study of beta chain features in type 1 diabetes. Broader study findings: Among all four CD4+ subsets, Type 1 diabetes patients had TCRB CDR3s that were moderately but significantly shorter.

Looked up from germline, CDR1 is LNHDA and CDR2 is SQIVND (reference sequence). This CDR3 has 16 residues. V was clipped by 5 bases and J by 2 bases, with 18 bases between them. The J gene is TRBJ1-2, the V gene TRBV19; possible D gene TRBD1, 6 bases. This receptor was obtained from a woman between 18 and 30 years old with type 1 diabetes. Sample: central memory CD4+ T cells from blood. DNA for the CDR3: TGTGCCAGTAGTTCGCGGGGGCAGTCAGCCAACTATGGCTACACCTTC. As protein: CASSSRGQSANYGYTF.